Listed here is a single T cell receptor beta chain. This CDR3 has 14 residues. The V gene lost 5 bases and the J gene lost 9 bases, with 20 bases spanning the gap. The germline V gene has CDR1 MNHEY and CDR2 SMNVEV (reference sequence). The data originate from a study of shared clonotypes between healthy human individuals. Overall study: Ranging from 18 to 49 in age, donors were two women and three men.

Assay: immunoSEQ multiplex PCR; the TCRdb copy retains only in-frame clones and omits some. The sample records hundreds of thousands of clones, 95% to 96% being singletons. Naive CD8 cells, CD45RO-negative and positively selected for CCR7, excluded terminally differentiated effector memory CD45RA+ cells. Material: naive CD8+ T cells sorted from blood. This TCR was recovered from a woman in her 30s in good health. The chain employs TRBV27 and TRBJ2-7; D is uncertain. CDR3 sequence (DNA): TGTGCCAGCAGTCCCGGAGCAGGATTGCCGGGGCAGTACTTC. This translates into CASSPGAGLPGQYF.